Listed below are T cell receptor beta chains from one sample, sequenced in a study of cytomegalovirus exposure and HLA in healthy donors. Produced via immunoSEQ multiplex PCR; TCRdb's table is partial and in-frame only. The sample includes under 200,000 clones, 68% of them seen just once. Specimen: PBMCs. The receptors shown here come from a woman aged 18-29 years in good health and CMV-seropositive. CDR3s include the opening cysteine and the closing phenylalanine or tryptophan. The D gene is left open where the match is weak. Clone size appears in some rows only: once, few, many, or a class for an expanded clone.

abundance: few; v_gene: TRBV6-5; d_gene: TRBD2; j_gene: TRBJ2-1; CDR3nt: TGTGCCAGTTGGACCCTAGCGGGGGGACCCAATGAGCAGTTCTTC; CDR3aa: CASWTLAGGPNEQFF
abundance: -; v_gene: TRBV28; d_gene: -; j_gene: TRBJ1-5; CDR3nt: TGTGCCAGCAGCCGGAACAGGGATCAGCCCCAGCATTTT; CDR3aa: CASSRNRDQPQHF
abundance: once; v_gene: TRBV6-5; d_gene: -; j_gene: TRBJ1-2; CDR3nt: TGTGCCAGCAGGCAAGACCATACAGCTAACTATGGCTACACCTTC; CDR3aa: CASRQDHTANYGYTF
abundance: -; v_gene: TRBV9; d_gene: -; j_gene: TRBJ1-4; CDR3nt: TGTGCCAGCAGCTCCGGTGGAGATGGAGAAAAACTGTTTTTT; CDR3aa: CASSSGGDGEKLFF
abundance: -; v_gene: TRBV7-9; d_gene: TRBD2; j_gene: TRBJ2-2; CDR3nt: TGTGCCAGCAGCTTAACTAGCGTGAACACCGGGGAGCTGTTTTTT; CDR3aa: CASSLTSVNTGELFF
abundance: -; v_gene: TRBV6-1; d_gene: -; j_gene: TRBJ1-5; CDR3nt: TGTGCCAGCAGTGAAGCGCACAGCCTCAATCAGCCCCAGCATTTT; CDR3aa: CASSEAHSLNQPQHF
abundance: -; v_gene: TRBV5-6; d_gene: -; j_gene: TRBJ2-1; CDR3nt: TGTGCCGGGGGGTCGTGGACCGGGAATGAGCAGTTCTTC; CDR3aa: CAGGSWTGNEQFF
abundance: once; v_gene: TRBV27; d_gene: -; j_gene: TRBJ2-3; CDR3nt: TGTGCCAGCAGACAGGGGGGGGCAGATACGCAGTATTTT; CDR3aa: CASRQGGADTQYF
abundance: -; v_gene: TRBV7-7; d_gene: TRBD2; j_gene: TRBJ2-2; CDR3nt: TGTGCTAGCAGCCCCGCGGGACTAGCGGGTTACACCGGGGAGCTGTTTTTT; CDR3aa: CASSPAGLAGYTGELFF
abundance: -; v_gene: TRBV5-1; d_gene: -; j_gene: TRBJ2-7; CDR3nt: TGCGCCAGCAGCCTATCTTTTAGGCCTAGCGCCTACTACGAGCAGTACTTC; CDR3aa: CASSLSFRPSAYYEQYF
abundance: -; v_gene: TRBV19; d_gene: -; j_gene: TRBJ2-6; CDR3nt: TGTGCCAGTAGCCTAGAAGAGTTAAGCTCTGGGGCCAACGTCCTGACTTTC; CDR3aa: CASSLEELSSGANVLTF
abundance: -; v_gene: TRBV6-5; d_gene: -; j_gene: TRBJ2-7; CDR3nt: TGTGCCAGCAGTTACGGGCTAGCTGGGGAGCAGTACTTC; CDR3aa: CASSYGLAGEQYF
abundance: -; v_gene: TRBV9; d_gene: TRBD1; j_gene: TRBJ2-3; CDR3nt: TGTGCCAGCAGCCCCGAGACAGGGTTATCAGATACGCAGTATTTT; CDR3aa: CASSPETGLSDTQYF
abundance: -; v_gene: TRBV4-1; d_gene: TRBD1; j_gene: TRBJ2-6; CDR3nt: TGCGCCAGCAGCCAAGGACAGGGGGGTGACTCTGGGGCCAACGTCCTGACTTTC; CDR3aa: CASSQGQGGDSGANVLTF
abundance: -; v_gene: TRBV4-2; d_gene: -; j_gene: TRBJ1-1; CDR3nt: TGTGCCAGCAGCCAAGGTTCGCCCTGGACAGAAGCTTTCTTT; CDR3aa: CASSQGSPWTEAFF
abundance: -; v_gene: TRBV2; d_gene: -; j_gene: TRBJ1-2; CDR3nt: TGTGCCAGCAGTGAAGAGGTGAGGGAAATCTATGGCTACACCTTC; CDR3aa: CASSEEVREIYGYTF
abundance: -; v_gene: TRBV7-7; d_gene: -; j_gene: TRBJ1-6; CDR3nt: TGTGCTAGCAGCTTAGTTCCCGGAGGCTCACCCCTCCACTTT; CDR3aa: CASSLVPGGSPLHF
abundance: -; v_gene: TRBV28; d_gene: TRBD1; j_gene: TRBJ2-7; CDR3nt: TGTGCCAGCAGTTTGATGGGGACAGGACATTACGAGCAGTACTTC; CDR3aa: CASSLMGTGHYEQYF
abundance: -; v_gene: TRBV19; d_gene: TRBD1; j_gene: TRBJ1-1; CDR3nt: TGTGCCAGTAGTACGCCGAGGACAGGGCAGGGCACTGAAGCTTTCTTT; CDR3aa: CASSTPRTGQGTEAFF
abundance: -; v_gene: TRBV11-3; d_gene: TRBD2; j_gene: TRBJ2-1; CDR3nt: TGTGCCAGCAGTCGGACTAGCGGGAGGCTCGATGAGCAGTTCTTC; CDR3aa: CASSRTSGRLDEQFF
abundance: once; v_gene: TRBV4-1; d_gene: TRBD2; j_gene: TRBJ2-5; CDR3nt: TGCGCCAGCAGCCAAGACTTGGGACTAGCGAAGCAAGAGACCCAGTACTTC; CDR3aa: CASSQDLGLAKQETQYF
abundance: -; v_gene: TRBV4-2; d_gene: -; j_gene: TRBJ2-4; CDR3nt: TGTGCCAGCAGCCCTGAACTAGAGGACATTCAGTACTTC; CDR3aa: CASSPELEDIQYF
abundance: -; v_gene: TRBV7-2; d_gene: TRBD2; j_gene: TRBJ2-1; CDR3nt: TGTGCCAGCAGCTTAAATTCCGGGACTAGCAGTTTTGGGCAGTTCTTC; CDR3aa: CASSLNSGTSSFGQFF
abundance: few; v_gene: TRBV18; d_gene: -; j_gene: TRBJ2-7; CDR3nt: TGTGCCAGCTCACCGGGCAGCCTAAGCGAGCAGTACTTC; CDR3aa: CASSPGSLSEQYF
abundance: -; v_gene: TRBV6-6; d_gene: -; j_gene: TRBJ2-3; CDR3nt: TGTGCCAGCAGTTACTCGACGGCGCAGGGGGGTGATACGCAGTATTTT; CDR3aa: CASSYSTAQGGDTQYF
abundance: -; v_gene: TRBV5-6; d_gene: -; j_gene: TRBJ1-2; CDR3nt: TGTGCCAGCAGCTTGGGCAGCGGATTATCTGGCTACACCTTC; CDR3aa: CASSLGSGLSGYTF
abundance: -; v_gene: TRBV12-5; d_gene: -; j_gene: TRBJ2-2; CDR3nt: TGTGCTAGTGGTTTAGGCGGAGTCACCGGGGAGCTGTTTTTT; CDR3aa: CASGLGGVTGELFF
abundance: -; v_gene: TRBV30; d_gene: TRBD1; j_gene: TRBJ1-2; CDR3nt: TGTGCCTGGAGTGAACCGACAGGGCCGTGGTATGGCTACACCTTC; CDR3aa: CAWSEPTGPWYGYTF
abundance: few; v_gene: TRBV29-1; d_gene: -; j_gene: TRBJ2-7; CDR3nt: TGCAGCGTTGATCGGGGAGACGAGCAGTACTTC; CDR3aa: CSVDRGDEQYF
abundance: -; v_gene: TRBV7-3; d_gene: -; j_gene: TRBJ2-1; CDR3nt: TGTGCCAGCAGCTTAATTCCCGGGACTCTCTACAATGAGCAGTTCTTC; CDR3aa: CASSLIPGTLYNEQFF
abundance: -; v_gene: TRBV27; d_gene: -; j_gene: TRBJ1-5; CDR3nt: TGTGCCTCCCTCCCGGTCTTTAGCAATCAGCCCCAGCATTTT; CDR3aa: CASLPVFSNQPQHF
abundance: -; v_gene: TRBV6-5; d_gene: -; j_gene: TRBJ1-1; CDR3nt: TGTGCCAGCAGTTACCGGCGGGACACTGAAGCTTTCTTT; CDR3aa: CASSYRRDTEAFF
abundance: once; v_gene: TRBV5-1; d_gene: TRBD2; j_gene: TRBJ2-1; CDR3nt: TGCGCCAGCAGCGCCTCGTCTAGCGGGAGTCAGCAGTTCTTC; CDR3aa: CASSASSSGSQQFF
abundance: -; v_gene: TRBV7-9; d_gene: -; j_gene: TRBJ2-3; CDR3nt: TGTGCCAGCAGCTTAAGAGGCGGTGGATCAGCGCCAGATACGCAGTATTTT; CDR3aa: CASSLRGGGSAPDTQYF
abundance: -; v_gene: TRBV11-1; d_gene: TRBD2; j_gene: TRBJ2-1; CDR3nt: TGTGCCAGCAGCTTAGTCGTGTCTAGCGGGGGGGACCATGAGCAGTTCTTC; CDR3aa: CASSLVVSSGGDHEQFF
abundance: few; v_gene: TRBV28; d_gene: -; j_gene: TRBJ2-2; CDR3nt: TGTGCCAGCAGTTTTTGGGTCCCTGGGAAGAGGGCCGGGGAGCTGTTTTTT; CDR3aa: CASSFWVPGKRAGELFF
abundance: -; v_gene: TRBV27; d_gene: -; j_gene: TRBJ2-2; CDR3nt: TGTGCCAGCATGGGACTCTCCTACACCGGGGAGCTGTTTTTT; CDR3aa: CASMGLSYTGELFF
abundance: -; v_gene: TRBV2; d_gene: -; j_gene: TRBJ1-1; CDR3nt: TGTGCCAGCAGTGAGACGGGGGGCACGAGAACTGAAGCTTTCTTT; CDR3aa: CASSETGGTRTEAFF
abundance: -; v_gene: TRBV5-1; d_gene: -; j_gene: TRBJ1-2; CDR3nt: TGCGCCAGCAGCCCGGGACTCTATGGCTACACCTTC; CDR3aa: CASSPGLYGYTF
abundance: -; v_gene: TRBV7-9; d_gene: -; j_gene: TRBJ1-1; CDR3nt: TGTGCCAGCAGCTCGGGAGAGCTGAAAGCTTTCTTT; CDR3aa: CASSSGELKAFF
abundance: -; v_gene: TRBV27; d_gene: TRBD1; j_gene: TRBJ1-4; CDR3nt: TGTGCCAGCAGTATATCACAGGGGTACAATGAAAAACTGTTTTTT; CDR3aa: CASSISQGYNEKLFF
abundance: -; v_gene: TRBV2; d_gene: -; j_gene: TRBJ1-5; CDR3nt: TGTGCCAGCAGTGAGGCTGGCAGCCTCCCTCTAGCCCAGCATTTT; CDR3aa: CASSEAGSLPLAQHF
abundance: -; v_gene: TRBV5-1; d_gene: -; j_gene: TRBJ1-2; CDR3nt: TGCGCCATCAAAGAATTCGGACAGAATGGCTACACCTTC; CDR3aa: CAIKEFGQNGYTF
abundance: -; v_gene: TRBV11-2; d_gene: TRBD2; j_gene: TRBJ2-5; CDR3nt: TGTGCCAGCAGCTCCCCCCCGGGGGGAGGAGCCCAAGAGACCCAGTACTTC; CDR3aa: CASSSPPGGGAQETQYF
abundance: few; v_gene: TRBV6-5; d_gene: -; j_gene: TRBJ2-7; CDR3nt: TGTGCCAGCAGTTACAGCGGGGGACAGGGTAACGAGCAGTACTTC; CDR3aa: CASSYSGGQGNEQYF
abundance: -; v_gene: TRBV7-9; d_gene: TRBD2; j_gene: TRBJ2-3; CDR3nt: TGTGCCAGCAGCTTAGATGTCGGGGGGGGCACAGATACGCAGTATTTT; CDR3aa: CASSLDVGGGTDTQYF
abundance: -; v_gene: TRBV2; d_gene: TRBD2; j_gene: TRBJ2-7; CDR3nt: TGTGCCAGCCGGACTAGCGGGAACCTTGGGTCCTACGAGCAGTACTTC; CDR3aa: CASRTSGNLGSYEQYF
abundance: -; v_gene: TRBV18; d_gene: -; j_gene: TRBJ1-1; CDR3nt: TGTGCCAGCTCACTGACGACAGAAAGTACTGAAGCTTTCTTT; CDR3aa: CASSLTTESTEAFF
abundance: -; v_gene: TRBV27; d_gene: -; j_gene: TRBJ1-1; CDR3nt: TGTGCCAGCAGTTTATCAGGGGGTGGCACTGAAGCTTTCTTT; CDR3aa: CASSLSGGGTEAFF
abundance: -; v_gene: TRBV5-6; d_gene: TRBD1; j_gene: TRBJ2-7; CDR3nt: TGTGCCAGCAGCTTGGCTCGGACAGGCCTCTACGAGCAGTACTTC; CDR3aa: CASSLARTGLYEQYF
abundance: once; v_gene: TRBV30; d_gene: TRBD2; j_gene: TRBJ2-1; CDR3nt: TGTGCCTGGAGTGGGGACTACTCATACAATGAGCAGTTCTTC; CDR3aa: CAWSGDYSYNEQFF
abundance: few; v_gene: TRBV6-5; d_gene: -; j_gene: TRBJ1-2; CDR3nt: TGTGCCAGCAGTTACGGGCAGGGGGGCTACACCTTC; CDR3aa: CASSYGQGGYTF